This T cell receptor (beta chain) was sequenced for a study of blood T cell repertoires in COVID-19. Per the original data handling: Nucleated cell number was recorded as an estimate derived from reference gene primer amplification. Generated by immunoSEQ multiplex PCR, the TCRdb table keeps only in-frame clones and is missing some. The V and J calls and clone size come from that table; D and trimming were worked out from the DNA. This table has 50,000 to 65,000 clones, around 88% appearing once. Trimming removed 6 bases from V and 3 bases from J, with 6 bases in between. The CDR3 is made up of 11 amino acids. The germline gives CDR1 SNHLY, CDR2 FYNNEI.

This chain joins TRBV2 and TRBJ2-7; D gene uncertain. The clonotype comes from a man aged 55 to 70 with acute or convalescent COVID-19. The sample consisted of peripheral blood. Here the CDR3 reads CASSQLYEQYF. Written as DNA, the CDR3 is TGTGCCAGCAGCCAACTCTACGAGCAGTACTTC.